This T cell receptor (beta chain) was recovered during a study of control samples from healthy donors and cancer patients. The repertoire was sequenced with immunoSEQ multiplex PCR; TCRdb's copy has only in-frame clones and lacks some. Here the sample spans 60,000 to 95,000 clones, approximately 84% being singletons. Germline V gene sequence: CDR1 KGHSH, CDR2 LQKENI. V was shortened by 3 bases and J by 6 bases, with 15 bases between the two germline ends. The CDR3 runs 16 residues. Sequencing input: blood. V gene TRBV18 combines with J gene TRBJ1-6, with D possibly matching TRBD1 (6 bases). The clonotype comes from a man aged 45-60 years in good health. DNA of the CDR3: TGTGCCAGCTCACCCAATACCGGACAGAGTAATTCACCCCTCCACTTT. As protein: CASSPNTGQSNSPLHF.